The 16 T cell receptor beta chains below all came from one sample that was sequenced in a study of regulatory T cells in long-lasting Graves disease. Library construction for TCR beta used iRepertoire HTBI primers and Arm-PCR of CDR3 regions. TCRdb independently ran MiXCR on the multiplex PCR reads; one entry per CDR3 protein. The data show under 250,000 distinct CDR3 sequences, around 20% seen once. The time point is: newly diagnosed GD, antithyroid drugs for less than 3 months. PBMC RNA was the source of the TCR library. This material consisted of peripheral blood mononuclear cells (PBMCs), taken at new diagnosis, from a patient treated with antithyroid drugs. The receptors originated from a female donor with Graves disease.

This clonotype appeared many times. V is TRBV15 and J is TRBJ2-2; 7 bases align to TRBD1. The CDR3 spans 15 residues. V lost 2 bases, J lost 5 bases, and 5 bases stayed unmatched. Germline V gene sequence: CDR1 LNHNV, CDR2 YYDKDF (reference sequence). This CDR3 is CATSRSRGLTGELFF. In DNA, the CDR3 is TGTGCCACCAGCAGAAGCAGGGGGTTGACCGGGGAGCTGTTTTTT.

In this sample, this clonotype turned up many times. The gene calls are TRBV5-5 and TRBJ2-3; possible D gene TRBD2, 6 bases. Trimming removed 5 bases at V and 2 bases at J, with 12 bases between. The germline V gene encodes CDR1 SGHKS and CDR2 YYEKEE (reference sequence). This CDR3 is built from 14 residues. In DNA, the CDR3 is TGTGCCAGCAGTGGGTTGGGACTCACAGATACGCAGTATTTT. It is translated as CASSGLGLTDTQYF.

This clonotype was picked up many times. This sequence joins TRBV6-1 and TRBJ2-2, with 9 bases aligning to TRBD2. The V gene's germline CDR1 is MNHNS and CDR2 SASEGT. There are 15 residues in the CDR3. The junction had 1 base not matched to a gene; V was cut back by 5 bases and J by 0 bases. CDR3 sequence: CASSRLAANTGELFF. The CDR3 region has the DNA TGTGCCAGCAGTCGACTAGCGGCGAACACCGGGGAGCTGTTTTTT.

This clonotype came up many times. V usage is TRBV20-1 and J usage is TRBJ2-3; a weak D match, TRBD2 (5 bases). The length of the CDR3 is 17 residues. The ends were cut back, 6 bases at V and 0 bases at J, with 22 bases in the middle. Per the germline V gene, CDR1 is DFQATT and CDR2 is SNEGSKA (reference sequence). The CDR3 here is CSAPAFGGGSSTDTQYF. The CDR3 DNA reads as TGCAGTGCCCCCGCATTTGGCGGCGGGTCTAGCACAGATACGCAGTATTTT.

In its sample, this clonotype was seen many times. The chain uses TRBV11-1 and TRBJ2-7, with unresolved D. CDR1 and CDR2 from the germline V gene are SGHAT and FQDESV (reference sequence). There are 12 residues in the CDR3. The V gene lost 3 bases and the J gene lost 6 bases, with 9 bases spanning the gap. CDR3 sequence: CASSFVLGEQYF. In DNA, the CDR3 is TGTGCCAGCAGCTTCGTTTTGGGCGAGCAGTACTTC.

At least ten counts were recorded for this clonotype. As DNA, the CDR3 is TGCAGTGCTCTGGCGGGGGGCACAGATACGCAGTATTTT. Protein: CSALAGGTDTQYF. The chain carries TRBV20-1 and TRBJ2-3; TRBD2 matches 7 bases. Germline CDR1 and CDR2: DFQATT and SNEGSKA (reference sequence). The CDR3 has 13 amino acids. The V gene end was trimmed by 5 bases and the J gene end by 1 base; junction bases not matched to a gene: 3.

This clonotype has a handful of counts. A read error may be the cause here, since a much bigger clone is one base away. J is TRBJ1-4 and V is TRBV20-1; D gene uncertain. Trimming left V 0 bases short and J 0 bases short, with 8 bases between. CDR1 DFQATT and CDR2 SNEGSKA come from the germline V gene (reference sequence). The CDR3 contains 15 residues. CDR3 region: CSARDSIATNEKLFF. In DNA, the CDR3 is TGCAGTGCTAGAGACAGTATTGCAACTAATGAAAAACTGTTTTTT.

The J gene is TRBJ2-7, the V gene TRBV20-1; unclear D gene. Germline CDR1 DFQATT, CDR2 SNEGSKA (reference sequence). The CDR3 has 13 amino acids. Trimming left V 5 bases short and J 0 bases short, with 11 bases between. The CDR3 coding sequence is TGCAGTGCTCAGCCCTGGGACTCCTACGAGCAGTACTTC. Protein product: CSAQPWDSYEQYF.

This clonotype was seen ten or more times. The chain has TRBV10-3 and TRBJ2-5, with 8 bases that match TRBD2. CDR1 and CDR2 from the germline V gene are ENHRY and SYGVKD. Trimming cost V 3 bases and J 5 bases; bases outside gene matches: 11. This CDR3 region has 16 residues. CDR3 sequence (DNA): TGTGCCATCAGTGAAGCCGGGACTAGGGGAACGGAGACCCAGTACTTC. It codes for CAISEAGTRGTETQYF.

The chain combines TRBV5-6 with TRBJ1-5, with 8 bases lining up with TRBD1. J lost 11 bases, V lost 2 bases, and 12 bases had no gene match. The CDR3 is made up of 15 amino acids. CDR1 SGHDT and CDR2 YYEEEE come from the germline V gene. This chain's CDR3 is CASSLLGQGSRSQHF. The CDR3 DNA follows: TGTGCCAGCAGCTTATTAGGACAGGGCAGTCGTTCCCAGCATTTT.

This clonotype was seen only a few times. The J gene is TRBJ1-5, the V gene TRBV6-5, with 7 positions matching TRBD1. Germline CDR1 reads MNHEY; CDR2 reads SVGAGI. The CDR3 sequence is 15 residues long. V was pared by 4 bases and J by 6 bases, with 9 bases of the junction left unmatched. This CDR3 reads CASSSPTGTRQPQHF. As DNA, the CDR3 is TGTGCCAGCAGTTCCCCGACAGGGACTCGTCAGCCCCAGCATTTT.

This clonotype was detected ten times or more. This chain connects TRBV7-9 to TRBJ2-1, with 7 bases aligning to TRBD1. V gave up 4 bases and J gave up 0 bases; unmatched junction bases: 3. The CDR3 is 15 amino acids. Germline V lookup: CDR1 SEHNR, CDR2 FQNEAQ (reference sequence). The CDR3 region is CASSSRGNSYNEQFF. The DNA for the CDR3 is TGTGCCAGCAGCTCCAGGGGGAACTCCTACAATGAGCAGTTCTTC.

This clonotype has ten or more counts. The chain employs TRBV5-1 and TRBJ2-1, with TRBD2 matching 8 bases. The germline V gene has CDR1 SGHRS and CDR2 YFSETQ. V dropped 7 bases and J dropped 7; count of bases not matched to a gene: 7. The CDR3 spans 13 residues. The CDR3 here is CASFQGGGNEQFF. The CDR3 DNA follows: TGCGCCAGCTTCCAGGGCGGGGGGAATGAGCAGTTCTTC. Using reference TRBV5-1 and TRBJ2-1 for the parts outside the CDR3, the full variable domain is KAGVTQTPRYLIKTRGQQVTLSCSPISGHRSVSWYQQTPGQGLQFLFEYFSETQRNKGNFPGRFSGRQFSNSRSEMNVSTLELGDSALYLCASFQGGGNEQFFGPGTRLTVL.

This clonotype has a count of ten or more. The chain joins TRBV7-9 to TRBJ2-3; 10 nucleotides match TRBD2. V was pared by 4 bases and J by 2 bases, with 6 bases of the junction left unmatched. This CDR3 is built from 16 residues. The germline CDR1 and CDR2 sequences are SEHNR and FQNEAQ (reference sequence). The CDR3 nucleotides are TGTGCCAGCAGCTCTACAAGCGGGGGGGCCACAGATACGCAGTATTTT. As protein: CASSSTSGGATDTQYF.

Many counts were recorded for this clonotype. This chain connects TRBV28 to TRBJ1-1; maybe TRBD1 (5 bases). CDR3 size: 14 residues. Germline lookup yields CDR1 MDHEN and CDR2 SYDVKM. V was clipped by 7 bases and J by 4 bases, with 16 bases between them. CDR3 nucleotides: TGTGCCAGCACCCTGGGGGAACGAGTCACTGAAGCTTTCTTT. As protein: CASTLGERVTEAFF.

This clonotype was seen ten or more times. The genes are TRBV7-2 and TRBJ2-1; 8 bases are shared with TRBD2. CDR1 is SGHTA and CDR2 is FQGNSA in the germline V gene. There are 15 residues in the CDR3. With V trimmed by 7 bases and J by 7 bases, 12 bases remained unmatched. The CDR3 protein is CASTPSGGPFNEQFF. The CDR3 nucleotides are TGTGCCAGCACCCCATCGGGGGGGCCTTTTAATGAGCAGTTCTTC.